Here is one T cell receptor (beta chain) with its context. Deletions cut 1 base from V and 6 bases from J, with 12 bases between. There are 14 residues in the CDR3. CDR1 is SQVTM, CDR2 ANQGSEA, per germline. Living in roughly 25 US areas, the participants were between about 18 and 95 years of age. The sample is drawn from a study of blood T cell repertoires in COVID-19. Data came from immunoSEQ multiplex PCR; TCRdb stores just in-frame clones and leaves some out. Seen here are 380,000 or so clones, approximately 87% observed once, and the top ten hold approximately 1%. The sequence came from a woman between 25 and 40 years old with acute COVID-19. The chain has TRBV29-1 and TRBJ1-4; no clear D gene. Sample: PBMCs or T cells enriched from blood (not recorded which). CDR3 amino acids: CSVEVRGFYEKLFF. The CDR3 region has the DNA TGCAGCGTTGAAGTCCGGGGATTCTATGAAAAACTGTTTTTT.